Only a few counts were recorded for the clone carrying this T cell receptor beta chain. Its matching antigen is unknown. Germline V CDR1 and CDR2: SEHNR, FQNEAQ (reference sequence). V was pared by 5 bases and J by 5 bases, with 12 bases between. This CDR3 comprises 13 residues. These data are taken from a study of T cell repertoires in cytomegalovirus infection. Study context: Epitope selection comprised recently identified HLA-C-restricted CMV epitopes and well-studied HLA-B-restricted CMV epitopes. The public TCR beta signatures pointed to both CMV infection and matching HLA type. Study observations and caveats: In two of eight donors, the top clonotype was HLA-C-restricted CMV-specific. Frequencies of public TCR beta families were cumulated, and this identified carriers of CMV plus the relevant HLA.

One entry per CDR3 protein results from TCRdb running MiXCR on the reads. The sample shows some 920,000 distinct CDR3 sequences, around 30% of them seen only once. This TCR came from a human donor in good health (CMV status not recorded). Some clones in this sample may be carry-over from other donors' samples. The specimen comprised cultured CD8+ T cells from PBMCs, sampled from culture after CMV antigen stimulation. The rearrangement links TRBV7-9 to TRBJ1-2; weak D call: TRBD1 (5 bases). The CDR3 reads CASSGRQPYGYTF. The CDR3 coding sequence is TGTGCCAGCAGCGGCCGACAGCCTTATGGCTACACCTTC.